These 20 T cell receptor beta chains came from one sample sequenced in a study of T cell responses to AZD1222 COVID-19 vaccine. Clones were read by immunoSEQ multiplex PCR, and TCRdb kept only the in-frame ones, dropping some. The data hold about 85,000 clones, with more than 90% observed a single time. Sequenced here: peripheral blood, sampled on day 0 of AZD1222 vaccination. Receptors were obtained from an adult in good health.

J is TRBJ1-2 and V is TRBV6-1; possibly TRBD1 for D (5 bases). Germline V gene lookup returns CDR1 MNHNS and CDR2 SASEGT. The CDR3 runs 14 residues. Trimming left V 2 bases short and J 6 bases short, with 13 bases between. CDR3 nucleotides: TGTGCCAGCAGTGAAACCGAGGGACTAGATGGCTACACCTTC. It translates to CASSETEGLDGYTF.

The CDR3 nucleotides are TGCGCCAGCAGCTTGTTGGCAGGAGGTGGCTACACCTTC. Translation gives CASSLLAGGGYTF. The chain links TRBV5-1 to TRBJ1-2; D is unclear. CDR3 length: 13 residues. Germline V gene lookup returns CDR1 SGHRS and CDR2 YFSETQ. Deletions cut 1 base from V and 7 bases from J, with 11 bases between. Full variable domain (rest looked up from reference TRBV5-1 and TRBJ1-2): KAGVTQTPRYLIKTRGQQVTLSCSPISGHRSVSWYQQTPGQGLQFLFEYFSETQRNKGNFPGRFSGRQFSNSRSEMNVSTLELGDSALYLCASSLLAGGGYTFGSGTRLTVV.

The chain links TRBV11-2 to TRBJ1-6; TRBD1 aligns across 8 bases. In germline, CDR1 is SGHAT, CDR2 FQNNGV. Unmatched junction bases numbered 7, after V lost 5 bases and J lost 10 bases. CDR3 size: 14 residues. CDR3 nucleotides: TGTGCCAGCAGCGCCGGACAGGGTAGCTCACCCCTCCACTTT. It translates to CASSAGQGSSPLHF.

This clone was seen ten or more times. The CDR3, as DNA: TGCGCCAGCAGTCAATTGTCCCCGGAGGTCGACGAGCAGTACTTC. Residues: CASSQLSPEVDEQYF. The gene calls are TRBV23-1 and TRBJ2-7; D is possibly TRBD2 (5 bases). TRBV23-1 falls under the ORF class, with uncertain function. Trimming stripped 1 base from V and 5 bases from J, with 15 bases between. CDR3 size: 15 residues.

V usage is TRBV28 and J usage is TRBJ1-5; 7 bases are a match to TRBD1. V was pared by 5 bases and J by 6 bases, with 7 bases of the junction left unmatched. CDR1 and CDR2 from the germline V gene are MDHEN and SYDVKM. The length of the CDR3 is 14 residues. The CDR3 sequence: CASSPSTGTQPQHF. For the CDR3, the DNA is TGTGCCAGCAGTCCTTCGACAGGGACTCAGCCCCAGCATTTT.

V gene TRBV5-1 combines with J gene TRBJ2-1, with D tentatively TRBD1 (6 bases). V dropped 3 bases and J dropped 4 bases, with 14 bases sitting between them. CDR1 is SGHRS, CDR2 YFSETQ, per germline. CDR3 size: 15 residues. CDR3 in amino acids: CASSSGTQNYNEQFF. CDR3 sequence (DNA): TGCGCCAGCAGCTCCGGGACACAAAATTACAATGAGCAGTTCTTC.

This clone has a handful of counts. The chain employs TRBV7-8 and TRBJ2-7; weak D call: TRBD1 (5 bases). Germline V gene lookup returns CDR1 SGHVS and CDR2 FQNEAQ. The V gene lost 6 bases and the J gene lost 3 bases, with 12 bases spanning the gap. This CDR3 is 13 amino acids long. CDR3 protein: CASRSGPNYEQYF. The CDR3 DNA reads TGTGCCAGCAGGTCAGGGCCGAACTACGAGCAGTACTTC.

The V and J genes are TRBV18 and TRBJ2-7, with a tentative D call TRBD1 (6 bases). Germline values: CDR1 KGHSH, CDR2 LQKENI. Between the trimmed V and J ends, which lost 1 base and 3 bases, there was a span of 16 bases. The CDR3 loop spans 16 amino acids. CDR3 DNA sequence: TGTGCCAGCTCACCACTATCGGGACACGGCAGCTACGAGCAGTACTTC. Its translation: CASSPLSGHGSYEQYF.

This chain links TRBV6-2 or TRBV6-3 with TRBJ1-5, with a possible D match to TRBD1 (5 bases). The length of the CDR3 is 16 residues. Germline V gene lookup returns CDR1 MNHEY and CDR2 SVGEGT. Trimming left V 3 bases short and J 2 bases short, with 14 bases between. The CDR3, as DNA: TGTGCCAGCAGTTATGGGGGAACTACGGGCAATCAGCCCCAGCATTTT. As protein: CASSYGGTTGNQPQHF.

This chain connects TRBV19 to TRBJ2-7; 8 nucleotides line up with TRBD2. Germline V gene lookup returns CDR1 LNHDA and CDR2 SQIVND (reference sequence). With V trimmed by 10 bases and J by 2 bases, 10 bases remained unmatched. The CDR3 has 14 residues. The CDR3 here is CATLDISGTYEQYF. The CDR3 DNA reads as TGTGCCACCCTAGACATTAGCGGGACCTACGAGCAGTACTTC.

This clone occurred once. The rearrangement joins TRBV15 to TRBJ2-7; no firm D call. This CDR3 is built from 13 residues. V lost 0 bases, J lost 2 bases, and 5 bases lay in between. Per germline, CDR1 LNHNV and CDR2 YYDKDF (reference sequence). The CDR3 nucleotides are TGTGCCACCAGCAGAGATCCAGCCTACGAGCAGTACTTC. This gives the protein CATSRDPAYEQYF.

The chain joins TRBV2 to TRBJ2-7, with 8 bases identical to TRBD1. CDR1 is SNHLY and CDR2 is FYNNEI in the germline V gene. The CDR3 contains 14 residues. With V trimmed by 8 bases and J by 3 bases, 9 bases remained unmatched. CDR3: CASAGQGADYEQYF. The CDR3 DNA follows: TGTGCCAGCGCAGGCCAGGGGGCCGACTACGAGCAGTACTTC.

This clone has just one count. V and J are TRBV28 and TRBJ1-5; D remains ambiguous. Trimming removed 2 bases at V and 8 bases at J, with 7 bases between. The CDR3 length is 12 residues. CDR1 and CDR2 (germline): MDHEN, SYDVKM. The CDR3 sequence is CASSLSPKPQHF. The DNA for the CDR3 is TGTGCCAGCAGTTTAAGCCCCAAGCCCCAGCATTTT. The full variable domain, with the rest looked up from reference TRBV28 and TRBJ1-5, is DVKVTQSSRYLVKRTGEKVFLECVQDMDHENMFWYRQDPGLGLRLIYFSYDVKMKEKGDIPEGYSVSREKKERFSLILESASTNQTSMYLCASSLSPKPQHFGDGTRLSIL.

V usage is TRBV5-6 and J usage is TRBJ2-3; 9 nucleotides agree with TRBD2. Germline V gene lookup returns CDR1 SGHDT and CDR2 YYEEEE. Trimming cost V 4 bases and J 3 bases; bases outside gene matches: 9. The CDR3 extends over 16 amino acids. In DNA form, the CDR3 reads TGTGCCAGCAGCGCCCTAGCGGGGCTAGGGACAGATACGCAGTATTTT. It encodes CASSALAGLGTDTQYF.

In nucleotides, the CDR3 is TGTGCCAGCAGCTATGTAGCTGAAGCTTTCTTT. Translating gives CASSYVAEAFF. J is TRBJ1-1 and V is TRBV6-5; D call uncertain. The V gene lost 6 bases and the J gene lost 6 bases, with 8 bases spanning the gap. This CDR3 is built from 11 residues. Germline-derived CDR1 and CDR2 are MNHEY and SVGAGI.

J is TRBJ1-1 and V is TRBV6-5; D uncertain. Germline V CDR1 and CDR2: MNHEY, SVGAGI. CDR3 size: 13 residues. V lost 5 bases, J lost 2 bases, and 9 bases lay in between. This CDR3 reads CASSRAGNTEAFF. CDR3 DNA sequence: TGTGCCAGCAGTAGGGCGGGAAACACTGAAGCTTTCTTT.

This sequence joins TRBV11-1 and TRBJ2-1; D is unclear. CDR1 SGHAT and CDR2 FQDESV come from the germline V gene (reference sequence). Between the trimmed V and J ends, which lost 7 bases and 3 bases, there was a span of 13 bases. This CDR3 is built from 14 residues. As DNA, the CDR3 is TGTGCCAGCAATGGTGGCGGAAGCTACAATGAGCAGTTCTTC. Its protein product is CASNGGGSYNEQFF.

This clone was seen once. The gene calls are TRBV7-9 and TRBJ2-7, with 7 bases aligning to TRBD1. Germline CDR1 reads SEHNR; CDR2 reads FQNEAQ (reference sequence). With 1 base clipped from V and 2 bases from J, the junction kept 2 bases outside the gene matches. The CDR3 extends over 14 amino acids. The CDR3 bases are TGTGCCAGCAGCTTAGTAGGGACAGCCTACGAGCAGTACTTC. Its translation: CASSLVGTAYEQYF.

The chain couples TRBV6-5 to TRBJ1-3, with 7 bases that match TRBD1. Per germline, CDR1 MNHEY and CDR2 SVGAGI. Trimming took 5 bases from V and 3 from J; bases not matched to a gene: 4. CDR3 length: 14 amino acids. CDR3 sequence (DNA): TGTGCCAGCAGTAACGACAGGGTTGGAAACACCATATATTTT. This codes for CASSNDRVGNTIYF.

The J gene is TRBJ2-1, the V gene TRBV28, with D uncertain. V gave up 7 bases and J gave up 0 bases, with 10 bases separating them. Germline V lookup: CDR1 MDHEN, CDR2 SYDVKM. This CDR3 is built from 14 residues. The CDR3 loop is CASTGLGSYNEQFF. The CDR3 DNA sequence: TGTGCCAGCACTGGGCTTGGCTCCTACAATGAGCAGTTCTTC.